This record covers a single TCR beta chain. Its antigen is still unknown. The starting material, graft tissue, was processed to release intraepithelial and lamina propria lymphocytes. Sequenced by immunoSEQ multiplex PCR; TCRdb stores in-frame clones only, minus some. Among about 18,000 clones listed, 79% were seen once. This specimen belongs to a study of graft-versus-host responses after intestinal transplantation. Turning to the study itself: Every one of the recipients received anti-thymocyte globulin induction and afterwards took tacrolimus and steroids for roughly three years.

The CDR3 sequence is 16 residues long. Germline V gives CDR1 ENHRY, CDR2 SYGVKD. The trim removed 2 bases at V and 1 base at J, leaving 7 bases unmatched. Study-wide results and limits: An association linked early post-transplant HvG declines with peak circulating GvH clone levels. Some patients had graft-donor T cell macrochimerism, and their allografts showed high graft-versus-host to host-versus-graft clonal ratios. Recipient marrow harbored GvH clones, some of which surfaced first in ileum or blood.

This receptor was taken from a human patient who received an intestinal transplant, so some T cells may come from the graft donor. This chain uses TRBV10-3 with TRBJ1-2; TRBD1 matches at 7 bases. Material: ileum tissue, obtained about 460 days after intestinal transplant. CDR3 nucleotide sequence: TGTGCCATCAGTGAGAGGAGGAGGGGGCGTAACTATGGCTACACCTTC. It translates to CAISERRRGRNYGYTF.